The 18 T cell receptor beta chains below come from one sample, sequenced in a study of cytomegalovirus exposure and HLA in healthy donors. Amplification used 60 Vbeta primers and 13 Jbeta primers. The assay was immunoSEQ multiplex PCR, and TCRdb's table has in-frame clones only and misses some. The sample shows 73,000 or so clones, around four fifths of them seen only once. Specimen: PBMCs. Receptor source: a human donor in good health.

About this clone: Within the sample, other DNA sequences also encode this same CDR3. This chain connects TRBV7-2 to TRBJ2-5; tentatively, D is TRBD2 (6 bases). Per the germline V gene, CDR1 is SGHTA and CDR2 is FQGNSA. Trimming pared 3 bases from V and 3 bases from J, leaving 17 bases between. The CDR3 has 16 amino acids. The chain's CDR3 is CASSFSVGGPEETQYF. The CDR3 DNA sequence: TGTGCCAGCAGCTTCTCGGTGGGGGGTCCTGAAGAGACCCAGTACTTC.

This clone was recorded a few times. This chain uses TRBV7-5 with TRBJ1-4; the table's D call, TRBD1, has no DNA check behind it. TRBV7-5 is termed a pseudogene. There are 14 residues in the CDR3. CDR3 residues: CARSLLCAGEKLFF. The CDR3 nucleotides are TGTGCCAGAAGCTTATTGTGTGCAGGGGAAAAACTGTTTTTT.

The V call is TRBV27, the J call TRBJ1-1; D unresolved. Trimming stripped 2 bases from V and 5 bases from J, with 6 bases between. The CDR3 covers 12 residues. Germline values: CDR1 MNHEY, CDR2 SMNVEV (reference sequence). DNA of the CDR3: TGTGCCAGCAGTTTAAGCGGGACTGAAGCTTTCTTT. Translation gives CASSLSGTEAFF.

V gene TRBV28 combines with J gene TRBJ2-7, with 9 bases aligning to TRBD1. V trimming: 3 bases; J trimming: 3 bases; junction bases outside the gene matches: 6. In germline, CDR1 is MDHEN, CDR2 SYDVKM. The CDR3 is 15 amino acids. The CDR3 region is CASSFRDRVVYEQYF. In nucleotides, the CDR3 is TGTGCCAGCAGTTTTCGGGACAGGGTAGTCTACGAGCAGTACTTC.

The rearrangement uses TRBV4-2 and TRBJ1-6, with D uncertain. The CDR3 loop spans 14 amino acids. The V and J ends lost 3 bases and 8 bases respectively, with 11 bases between them. Germline V lookup: CDR1 LGHNA, CDR2 YNFKEQ. The CDR3 region has the DNA TGTGCCAGCAGCCACAGAGACAAGGATTCACCCCTCCACTTT. This sequence encodes CASSHRDKDSPLHF.

The chain couples TRBV19 to TRBJ2-2; a possible D gene is TRBD1 (5 bases). The length of the CDR3 is 14 residues. V was clipped by 4 bases and J by 2 bases, with 8 bases between them. Germline V lookup: CDR1 LNHDA, CDR2 SQIVND (reference sequence). The CDR3 DNA reads TGTGCCAGTAGTACCGACAGAAACACCGGGGAGCTGTTTTTT. It specifies CASSTDRNTGELFF.

The chain uses TRBV18 and TRBJ1-1; tentatively, D is TRBD1 (6 bases). V gave up 8 bases and J gave up 4 bases, with 14 bases separating them. Germline CDR1 KGHSH, CDR2 LQKENI. This CDR3 spans 13 amino acids. CDR3 sequence (DNA): TGTGCCAGCCAGATCCAAGGGGGCACTGAAGCTTTCTTT. Protein product: CASQIQGGTEAFF.

This clone was observed a few times. The rearrangement uses TRBV5-6 and TRBJ2-7, with 9 nucleotides matching TRBD1. The germline gives CDR1 SGHDT, CDR2 YYEEEE. V dropped 4 bases and J dropped 3; count of bases not matched to a gene: 11. CDR3 length equals 16 residues. The CDR3 DNA reads TGTGCCAGCAGCCGGACCCCCGGGACAGGGTTCTACGAGCAGTACTTC. It is translated as CASSRTPGTGFYEQYF.

This chain joins TRBV30 and TRBJ2-3; the D gene is possibly TRBD1 (5 bases). Trimming took off 2 bases at V and 5 bases at J, with 17 bases between the two ends. The CDR3 spans 15 residues. The germline gives CDR1 GTSNPN, CDR2 SVGIG (reference sequence). CDR3 nucleotides: TGTGCCTGGAGTTCACAGGTTAAAAGATTAGATACGCAGTATTTT. Residues: CAWSSQVKRLDTQYF. The entire variable domain, with the rest obtained from reference TRBV30 and TRBJ2-3, is as follows: SQTIHQWPATLVQPVGSPLSLECTVEGTSNPNLYWYRQAAGRGLQLLFYSVGIGQISSEVPQNLSASRPQDRQFILSSKKLLLSDSGFYLCAWSSQVKRLDTQYFGPGTRLTVL.

V usage is TRBV5-1 and J usage is TRBJ1-3; tentatively, D is TRBD1 (6 bases). Per germline, CDR1 SGHRS and CDR2 YFSETQ. V was shortened by 4 bases and J by 0 bases, with 14 bases between the two germline ends. This CDR3 is 16 amino acids long. CDR3 in amino acids: CASSNLQGHSGNTIYF. The CDR3 coding sequence is TGCGCCAGCAGCAACCTACAGGGACACTCTGGAAACACCATATATTTT.

This clone turned up a few times. The chain employs TRBV7-9 and TRBJ1-2; TRBD1 aligns across 7 bases. Per the germline V gene, CDR1 is SEHNR and CDR2 is FQNEAQ (reference sequence). CDR3 length: 13 amino acids. V gave up 7 bases and J gave up 0 bases; unmatched junction bases: 2. The CDR3 nucleotides are TGTGCCAGCACGACAGGGACTAACTATGGCTACACCTTC. This translates into CASTTGTNYGYTF.

The chain employs TRBV11-3 and TRBJ1-5, with 9 bases fitting TRBD1. Per germline, CDR1 SGHNT and CDR2 YENEEA. The CDR3 is 19 residues long. Trimming cost V 3 bases and J 2 bases; bases outside gene matches: 14. Here the CDR3 reads CASSFRRLGQGRCNQPQHF. In DNA form, the CDR3 reads TGTGCCAGCAGCTTCAGGCGTTTGGGACAGGGTAGGTGCAATCAGCCCCAGCATTTT.

The chain employs TRBV27 and TRBJ2-1; TRBD2 matches at 12 bases. CDR1 is MNHEY and CDR2 is SMNVEV in the germline V gene (reference sequence). This CDR3 has 17 amino acids. V lost 5 bases, J lost 0 bases, and 5 bases stayed unmatched. CDR3 sequence (DNA): TGTGCCAGCAGTACAACTAGCGGGGGGACCTCCTACAATGAGCAGTTCTTC. Protein product: CASSTTSGGTSYNEQFF.

V usage is TRBV19 and J usage is TRBJ2-7; 8 bases line up with TRBD1. CDR1 and CDR2 from the germline V gene are LNHDA and SQIVND (reference sequence). The CDR3 has 13 amino acids. The V gene end was trimmed by 5 bases and the J gene end by 6 bases; junction bases not matched to a gene: 6. CDR3 protein: CASSPQTGVEQYF. As DNA, the CDR3 is TGTGCCAGTAGTCCTCAGACAGGGGTCGAGCAGTACTTC.

This clone is a singleton in its sample. The rearrangement links TRBV18 to TRBJ2-1, with TRBD2 matching over 12 bases. Germline V gene data show CDR1 as KGHSH and CDR2 as LQKENI. J gave up 6 bases and V 6 bases, and 6 bases lay outside the gene matches. The CDR3 runs 15 residues. The CDR3 spells CASSSGLAGPNEQFF. Here the CDR3 DNA reads TGTGCCAGCTCGTCAGGACTAGCGGGGCCCAATGAGCAGTTCTTC.

The V call is TRBV5-4, the J call TRBJ2-2, with D possibly being TRBD1 (7 bases). CDR3 size: 16 residues. V dropped 3 bases and J dropped 4 bases, with 16 bases sitting between them. Germline assignment: CDR1 SGHNT and CDR2 YYREEE (reference sequence). The CDR3 here is CASSSGQLASTGELFF. As DNA, the CDR3 is TGTGCCAGCAGCTCGGGACAGCTAGCGAGCACCGGGGAGCTGTTTTTT. The full variable domain, its missing parts supplied by reference TRBV5-4 and TRBJ2-2, is ETGVTQSPTHLIKTRGQQVTLRCSSQSGHNTVSWYQQALGQGPQFIFQYYREEENGRGNFPPRFSGLQFPNYSSELNVNALELDDSALYLCASSSGQLASTGELFFGEGSRLTVL.

The chain employs TRBV5-1 and TRBJ2-3; 7 positions match TRBD1. The CDR3 runs 16 residues. V shed 4 bases, J shed 2 bases, and the junction held 10 bases outside the gene matches. Germline CDR1 reads SGHRS; CDR2 reads YFSETQ. This CDR3 is CASSAGQAINTDTQYF. CDR3 coding DNA: TGCGCCAGCAGCGCCGGACAGGCGATCAACACAGATACGCAGTATTTT.

This chain uses TRBV19 with TRBJ1-5; 7 nucleotides agree with TRBD1. Germline V gene lookup returns CDR1 LNHDA and CDR2 SQIVND (reference sequence). The V and J ends lost 3 bases and 1 base, in that order; junction bases with no gene match: 6. This CDR3 region has 16 residues. CDR3: CASSIPTGVSNQPQHF. DNA of the CDR3: TGTGCCAGTAGTATCCCCACAGGGGTAAGCAATCAGCCCCAGCATTTT.